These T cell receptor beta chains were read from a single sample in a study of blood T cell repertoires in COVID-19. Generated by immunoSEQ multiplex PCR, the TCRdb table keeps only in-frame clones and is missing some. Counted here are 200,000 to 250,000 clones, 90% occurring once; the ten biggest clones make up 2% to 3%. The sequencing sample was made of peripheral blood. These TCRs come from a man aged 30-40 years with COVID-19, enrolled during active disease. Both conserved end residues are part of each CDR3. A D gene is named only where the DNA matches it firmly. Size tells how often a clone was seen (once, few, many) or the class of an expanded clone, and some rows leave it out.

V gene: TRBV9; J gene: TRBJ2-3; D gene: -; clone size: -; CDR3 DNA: TGTGCCAGCGCCAGGGGGGAGGGCACAGATACGCAGTATTTT; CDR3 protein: CASARGEGTDTQYF
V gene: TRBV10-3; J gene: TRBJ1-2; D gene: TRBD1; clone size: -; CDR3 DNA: TGTGCCATCAGTGAGTCTCTTTTGGACGGGACAGGGGGCTCGGTTGGCTACACCTTC; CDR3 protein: CAISESLLDGTGGSVGYTF
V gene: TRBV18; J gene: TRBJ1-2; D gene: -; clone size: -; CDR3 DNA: TGTGCCAGCTCACCACCGTCCGGTGGGGCTTGGGGCTACACCTTC; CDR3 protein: CASSPPSGGAWGYTF
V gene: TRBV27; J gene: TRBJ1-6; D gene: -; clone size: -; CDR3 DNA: TGTGCCAGCAGTTCCCGGCGGAGCTCCTATAATTCACCCCTCCACTTT; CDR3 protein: CASSSRRSSYNSPLHF
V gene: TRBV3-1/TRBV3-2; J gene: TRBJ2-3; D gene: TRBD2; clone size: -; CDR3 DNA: TGTGCCAGCAGCCTCTGTCAAGCGGGAGCTGCAGATACGCAGTATTTT; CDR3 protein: CASSLCQAGAADTQYF
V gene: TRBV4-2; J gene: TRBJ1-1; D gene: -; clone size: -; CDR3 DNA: TGTGCCAGCAGCTATGGAGTCGGGAACACTGAAGCTTTCTTT; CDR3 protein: CASSYGVGNTEAFF
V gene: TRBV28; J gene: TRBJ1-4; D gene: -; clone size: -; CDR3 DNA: TGTGCCAGCACCGCGTCAGGGGCAAATGAAAAACTGTTTTTT; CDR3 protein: CASTASGANEKLFF
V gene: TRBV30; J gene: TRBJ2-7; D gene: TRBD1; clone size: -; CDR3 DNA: TGTGCCTGGGGTAGGGGACAGGGGGGTTACGAGCAGTACTTC; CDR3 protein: CAWGRGQGGYEQYF
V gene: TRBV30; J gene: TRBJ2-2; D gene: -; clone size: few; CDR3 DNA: TGTGCCTGGAGTGTGTCTAACACCGGGGAGCTGTTTTTT; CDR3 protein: CAWSVSNTGELFF
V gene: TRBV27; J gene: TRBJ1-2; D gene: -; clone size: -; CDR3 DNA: TGTGCCAGCAGTTTATCTGGGTCGCGGGGCTACACCTTC; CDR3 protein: CASSLSGSRGYTF
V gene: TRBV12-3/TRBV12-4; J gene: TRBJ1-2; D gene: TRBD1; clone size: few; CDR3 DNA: TGTGCCAGCAGCCCGGGACAGGGTGGTGGCTACACCTTC; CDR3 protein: CASSPGQGGGYTF
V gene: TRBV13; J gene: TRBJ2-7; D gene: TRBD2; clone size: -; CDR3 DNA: TGTGCCAGCAGCTATCGCACCGGGACTAGAGGGTACGAGCAGTACTTC; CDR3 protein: CASSYRTGTRGYEQYF
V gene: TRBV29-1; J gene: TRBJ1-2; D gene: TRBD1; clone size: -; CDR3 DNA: TGCAGCGTTGAAGGGGACAGGAAGGAGTATGGCTACACCTTC; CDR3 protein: CSVEGDRKEYGYTF
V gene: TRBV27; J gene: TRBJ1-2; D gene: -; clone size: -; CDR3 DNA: TGTGCCAGCAGACCGCTGGGCAGTAACTATGGCTACACCTTC; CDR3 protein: CASRPLGSNYGYTF
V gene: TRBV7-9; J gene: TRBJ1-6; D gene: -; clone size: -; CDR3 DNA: TGTGCCAGCAGCTTAGTGTCCGGGTCCTATAATTCACCCCTCCACTTT; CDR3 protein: CASSLVSGSYNSPLHF